The present entry profiles one T cell receptor (beta chain) with its context. Its antigen remains unknown. Lysates of CMV-infected fibroblasts at around 10 ug/mL stimulated these cells. Responding CD4+ T cells were sorted by upregulation of both CD40 ligand and CD69. The V gene lost 0 bases and the J gene lost 1 base, with 3 bases spanning the gap. CDR1 is LGHNA, CDR2 YSLEER, per germline. The CDR3 runs 13 residues. This was the immunoSEQ version 4 assay in survey mode. Generated by immunoSEQ multiplex PCR, the TCRdb table keeps only in-frame clones and is missing some. The table shows 6,500 to 8,500 clones, with about 61% occurring only once. This entry comes from a study of persistence of HIV-infected CD4 T cells. Study-level points and caveats: Within sorted populations, more oligoclonal TCRs accompanied more oligoclonal proviruses.

This clonotype originated in an adult man with HIV who was CMV-seropositive. Specimen: CD4+ T cells sorted from PBMCs after roughly 20-hour stimulation, collected from a patient who received antiretroviral therapy. This rearrangement joins TRBV4-3 to TRBJ1-1; D not certain. The CDR3 protein is CASSQERNTEAFF. The CDR3 DNA reads TGCGCCAGCAGCCAAGAACGGAACACTGAAGCTTTCTTT.